The sequence of this T cell receptor beta chain was determined in a study of early T cells in non-severe SARS-CoV-2 infection. Study in general: From unsorted whole blood, bulk RNA was sequenced, and the chains remained unpaired.

This clonotype has a handful of counts. TCRdb re-analysed the 5' RACE reads in MiXCR, keeping a single row per CDR3 protein. The repertoire holds tens of thousands of distinct CDR3 sequences, with approximately 15% as singletons. Trimming left V 1 base short and J 6 bases short, with 13 bases between. From germline, CDR1 is SGHDN and CDR2 FVKESK. The CDR3 is 15 residues long. Sequences were obtained from whole blood. The receptor comes from an adult who was a healthcare worker with PCR-confirmed SARS-CoV-2 infection or an uninfected control (not recorded which). The chain is built from TRBV14 and TRBJ2-1; D uncertain. CDR3 amino acids: CASSQVGLDRNEQFF. The CDR3 region has the DNA TGTGCCAGCAGCCAAGTTGGGTTGGACCGCAATGAGCAGTTCTTC.